The T cell receptor beta chain described here comes from a study of patients and donors after allogeneic stem cell transplantation. TCRdb processed the RT-PCR reads anew with MiXCR; each CDR3 protein has one entry. Of about 960,000 distinct CDR3 sequences listed, about a sixth are singletons. This clonotype was seen only a few times. The V gene lost 4 bases and the J gene lost 9 bases, with 19 bases spanning the gap. CDR3 size: 15 residues. This TCR was sampled from a human donor who was either an allogeneic HSCT recipient or a stem cell or donor lymphocyte infusion donor (not recorded which). It is not recorded whose cells these are; they may come from a transplant donor. The J gene is TRBJ1-5, the V gene TRBV12-3 or TRBV12-4; a possible D gene is TRBD1 (5 bases). The sequenced sample consisted of blood, either unsorted or a sorted T cell fraction (not recorded which). CDR3 residues: CASSYGGGGFSPQHF. In DNA form, the CDR3 reads TGTGCCAGCAGTTACGGGGGTGGGGGTTTCTCGCCCCAGCATTTT.